This T cell receptor (beta chain) was found in a study of T cells after posttransplantation cyclophosphamide. Study-wide findings and caveats: TRB clonality was highly associated with recipient CMV seropositivity and reactivation. Later blood repertoires were often dominated by clones from the donor CD8+ memory compartment. Tissue-infiltrating T cells from skin or gut overlapped little with blood T cells.

The germline V gene encodes CDR1 LNHDA and CDR2 SQIVND (reference sequence). With 6 bases clipped from V and 6 bases from J, the junction kept 3 bases outside the gene matches. The CDR3 runs to 13 residues. A word on this clone: Antigen unknown.

Here immunoSEQ multiplex PCR was the method, and the copy in TCRdb shows in-frame clones only, minus some. The repertoire holds tens of thousands of clones, with over 75% as singletons. Busulfan-fludarabine conditioning, marrow transplant, and cyclophosphamide on days +3 and +4 were administered. This receptor was identified in a female patient in her thirties or forties who received an allogeneic stem cell transplant from a related donor, was CMV-positive, and had no GVHD. The graft donor may be the source of some T cells. This chain joins TRBV19 and TRBJ1-2, with 11 bases identical to TRBD1. Sequenced material: CD4+ T cells sorted from blood, taken around 2,000 days after a stem cell transplant with posttransplant cyclophosphamide. CDR3 residues: CASSSGQGDGYTF. In nucleotides, the CDR3 is TGTGCCAGTAGCTCGGGACAGGGGGATGGCTACACCTTC.